This paragraph reports one TCR beta chain. Its specificity is unknown. The data were obtained in a study of PD-L1 blockade in urothelial cancer. Turning to the study itself: Patients went on atezolizumab at some point between 2012 and 2014, receiving 1,200 mg intravenously every 3 weeks. Study-level findings and limits: Each patient contributed one FFPE tumor sample, not taken right before treatment.

The patients' disease, urothelial carcinoma, was locally advanced or metastatic. Trimming removed 2 bases from V and 2 bases from J, with 10 bases in between. Germline V gives CDR1 MNHGY, CDR2 SAAAGT. CDR3 length: 16 residues. Synthetic spike-ins, TCR analog templates, were added into each PCR. Assay: immunoSEQ multiplex PCR; the TCRdb copy retains only in-frame clones and omits some. This table has 35,000 or so clones, roughly 38% appearing once. The TCR was taken from a man between 60 and 75 years old with urothelial cancer. The chain combines TRBV6-8 with TRBJ2-6, with D perhaps matching TRBD1 (7 bases). Here the sequenced sample was tumor tissue, taken before atezolizumab (anti-PD-L1) treatment. The CDR3 region is CASSYQGGPGANVLTF. In DNA, the CDR3 is TGTGCCAGCAGTTACCAGGGGGGTCCTGGGGCCAACGTCCTGACTTTC.